What follows is one TCR beta chain and its context. Its antigen is not identified. These data come from a study of shared clonotypes between healthy human individuals. Overall study context: Three CD4 naive, three CD4 memory, two CD8 naive and one CD8 memory plate were used per donor. Study results and caveats: Lower generation probabilities were found for non-shared clonotypes than for those shared by all four donors.

CD45RO-negative CD8 cells positively selected for CCR7 made up the naive population, which excluded terminally differentiated effector memory CD45RA+ cells. Looked up from germline, CDR1 is MNHEY and CDR2 is SMNVEV (reference sequence). The CDR3 covers 14 residues. V was clipped by 5 bases and J by 9 bases, with 16 bases between them. The sorted-subset replicate PCRs were given 150 to 200 ng DNA, which is tens of thousands of T cell genomes. Libraries were prepared by immunoSEQ multiplex PCR; TCRdb keeps only in-frame clonotypes and omits some of them. The sample records about 600,000 clones, about 98% being singletons.

The chain recombines TRBV27 with TRBJ1-4; no reliable D call. The clonotype comes from a man in his thirties or forties in good health. Source material: naive CD8+ T cells sorted from blood. The DNA for the CDR3 is TGTGCCAGCAGTCCCGGGAATTACATCAAAAAACTGTTTTTT. It yields the protein CASSPGNYIKKLFF.